This T cell receptor (beta chain) emerged from a study of blood T cell repertoires in COVID-19. Overall study context: Both acute and convalescent COVID-19 samples were obtained from the United States, Italy and Spain.

The V and J ends lost 3 bases and 8 bases, in that order; junction bases with no gene match: 2. This CDR3 has 14 amino acids. Germline CDR1 SGHNT, CDR2 YYREEE (reference sequence). In the authors' methods: Estimation of nucleated cell counts relied on the amplification of reference gene primers. Profiling relied on immunoSEQ multiplex PCR, and the TCRdb table lists in-frame clones only, not all of them. V and J calls plus clone size are reproduced from that table; the DNA served to infer D and trimming. The table shows more than 150,000 clones, with around 85% occurring only once. The chain couples TRBV5-4 to TRBJ1-6; 10 nucleotides line up with TRBD1. Sequenced: peripheral blood. This clonotype was obtained from a man in his 70s with active or convalescent COVID-19. The CDR3 loop is CASSSGTGDSPLHF. Here the CDR3 DNA reads TGTGCCAGCAGCTCCGGGACAGGGGATTCACCCCTCCACTTT.